Here is one TCR beta chain with its context. As yet, its antigen is unknown. These data come from a study of beta chain features in type 1 diabetes. V lost 0 bases, J lost 5 bases, and 6 bases lay in between. The germline gives CDR1 SGDLS, CDR2 YYNGEE. The CDR3 covers 13 residues. Since all of the isolated RNA was reverse transcribed, expressed TCRB transcripts were what got sequenced. Assay used: immunoSEQ multiplex PCR; TCRdb lists only in-frame clones, some missing. The table includes 150,000 to 180,000 clones, approximately 10% detected once. General study points: For Type 1 diabetes patients, all four CD4+ subsets carried TCRB CDR3s that were moderately but significantly shorter.

The sequence was obtained from a man aged 25 to 40 with type 1 diabetes. The material sequenced was central memory CD4+ T cells from blood. The chain is built from TRBV9 and TRBJ1-5; D gene ambiguous. For the CDR3, the DNA is TGTGCCAGCAGCGTAGGGAGAGATCAGCCCCAGCATTTT. Translating gives CASSVGRDQPQHF. The variable domain in full, with the rest retrieved from reference TRBV9 and TRBJ1-5, is DSGVTQTPKHLITATGQRVTLRCSPRSGDLSVYWYQQSLDQGLQFLIQYYNGEERAKGNILERFSAQQFPDLHSELNLSSLELGDSALYFCASSVGRDQPQHFGDGTRLSIL.